Included here is one T cell receptor (beta chain) sequence, with context. Other DNA sequences in the same sample also yield this CDR3. This entry belongs to a study of OX40 agonist ivuxolimab in advanced cancers. Using immunoSEQ multiplex PCR, the repertoire was profiled, and TCRdb retains in-frame clones only, with some absent. The data show around 50,000 clones, roughly 94% seen once. This specimen consisted of CD4+ or CD8+ T cells sorted from blood, obtained in a trial of the OX40 agonist ivuxolimab. The TCR originated in an adult with an advanced solid tumor such as melanoma, head and neck, liver or kidney cancer.

CDR3 coding DNA: TGTGCCAGTAGTATAGGGAGCTCCTACAATGAGCAGTTCTTC. This translates into CASSIGSSYNEQFF. The V call is TRBV19, the J call TRBJ2-1, with no clear D. CDR3 size: 14 residues. Germline lookup yields CDR1 LNHDA and CDR2 SQIVND (reference sequence). Trimming removed 1 base from V and 0 bases from J, with 4 bases in between.